A single sample is the source of the 3 T cell receptor beta chains below, sequenced in a study of T cells in tuberculosis. Sequenced by immunoSEQ multiplex PCR; TCRdb stores in-frame clones only, minus some. This sample yields tens of thousands of clones, of which roughly 95% are seen a single time; about 4.5% belongs to the top ten. Time point described: new active TB diagnosis, blood taken before or within 7 days of starting treatment. This specimen consisted of PBMCs, obtained at tuberculosis diagnosis. The receptors here all came from an adult with tuberculosis.

The rearrangement links TRBV27 to TRBJ1-1, with TRBD1 identical over 7 bases. Germline V gives CDR1 MNHEY, CDR2 SMNVEV (reference sequence). With V trimmed by 8 bases and J by 0 bases, 6 bases remained unmatched. CDR3 length: 14 amino acids. The CDR3 protein is CASGTVGLNTEAFF. CDR3 in DNA: TGTGCCAGCGGGACAGTCGGGTTGAACACTGAAGCTTTCTTT.

The rearrangement joins TRBV2 to TRBJ1-3, with D possibly being TRBD1 (5 bases). V gave up 6 bases and J gave up 0 bases, with 6 bases separating them. This CDR3 region has 13 residues. CDR1 and CDR2 from the germline V gene are SNHLY and FYNNEI. The CDR3 DNA follows: TGTGCCAGCAGGGACACCTCTGGAAACACCATATATTTT. Its translation: CASRDTSGNTIYF. The variable domain in full, completed from reference TRBV2 and TRBJ1-3, reads EPEVTQTPSHQVTQMGQEVILRCVPISNHLYFYWYRQILGQKVEFLVSFYNNEISEKSEIFDDQFSVERPDGSNFTLKIRSTKLEDSAMYFCASRDTSGNTIYFGEGSWLTVV.

The chain is built from TRBV4-1 and TRBJ2-3; possibly TRBD1 for D (5 bases). This CDR3 region has 15 residues. Trimming pared 1 base from V and 1 base from J, leaving 9 bases between. The germline V gene has CDR1 MGHRA and CDR2 YSYEKL. The CDR3 sequence: CASSQGQFGTDTQYF. DNA for the CDR3: TGCGCCAGCAGCCAAGGACAGTTCGGCACAGATACGCAGTATTTT.